Below, 10 T cell receptor delta chains from the same sample are listed, as sequenced in a study of delta chains in infants with herpesvirus infections. PBMC RNA was reverse transcribed using gamma-chain- and delta-chain-specific primers. TCRdb re-identified clones in the RT-PCR reads via CATT. The sample has about 1,400 delta-chain clones; about a third are singletons. The sample here was peripheral blood, taken at time point 1 of longitudinal follow-up. These receptor sequences come from a human donor who was a Ugandan infant, either HIV-exposed or HIV-unexposed (not recorded which).

On this clone itself: This clone may be a read error of a much larger clone one base away. This chain joins TRAV29/DV5 and TRDJ1; D might be TRDD3 (6 bases). Germline V gene data show CDR1 as NSMFDY and CDR2 as ISSIKDK. The CDR3 is 21 residues long. The chain's CDR3 is CAASAKGPAADTGSYTDKRIF. For the CDR3, the DNA is TGTGCAGCAAGCGCTAAGGGCCCAGCGGCTGATACGGGTTCGTACACCGATAAACGCATCTTT.

The sample holds a few counts of this clone. The V call is TRDV1, the J call TRDJ1; 7 positions match TRDD3. Germline-derived CDR1 and CDR2 are TSWWSYY and QGS. The CDR3 is 17 amino acids. With V trimmed by 3 bases and J by 2 bases, 12 bases remained unmatched. DNA for the CDR3: TGTGCTCTTGGGGATTCCCTTGACGGGGGATCGACCGATAAACTCATCTTT. Translation gives CALGDSLDGGSTDKLIF.

This clone was seen once. The V call is TRDV1, the J call TRDJ1; TRDD3 aligns across 9 bases. This CDR3 spans 19 amino acids. After removal of 0 bases from V and 6 bases from J, the junction contained 17 bases not matched to a gene. Germline V gives CDR1 TSWWSYY, CDR2 QGS. The CDR3 region is CALGELPMGTGGAVYKLIF. For the CDR3, the DNA is TGTGCTCTTGGGGAACTTCCTATGGGTACTGGGGGAGCTGTCTATAAACTCATCTTT.

Concerning this clone itself: This may come from a read error, since a much larger clone is one base off. The chain couples TRDV1 to TRDJ1; 11 bases line up with TRDD3. The length of the CDR3 is 16 residues. The V gene end was trimmed by 0 bases and the J gene end by 2 bases; junction bases not matched to a gene: 2. Germline V CDR1 and CDR2: TSWWSYY, QGS. CDR3 nucleotide sequence: TGTGCTCTTGGGGAACTGCTGGGGGATACTACCGATAAACTCATCTTT. This sequence encodes CALGELLGDTTDKLIF.

By sample share, this clone is large. This CDR3 is also generated by other DNA sequences in the sample. The CDR3 protein is CACDSITGGSGALTAQLFF. The CDR3 bases are TGTGCCTGTGACTCGATTACTGGGGGATCGGGAGCTTTGACAGCACAACTCTTCTTT. This rearrangement joins TRDV2 to TRDJ2, with 10 nucleotides matching TRDD3. Germline V gene data show CDR1 as GEAIGNYY and CDR2 as EKD. V shed 3 bases and J 0 bases; nucleotides not matched to a gene: 12. The CDR3 is 19 amino acids.

A word on this clone: With a far larger clone one base away, a read error is the likely cause. The chain employs TRDV1 and TRDJ2, with TRDD3 identical over 8 bases. Trimming took 0 bases from V and 4 from J; bases not matched to a gene: 28. Germline CDR1 is TSWWSYY and CDR2 is QGS. The CDR3 spans 24 residues. The CDR3, as DNA: TGTGCTCTTGGGGAACTCCCCTGGATTTCCACAAAAGCCTACTGGGGGCTGTGGACAGCACAACTCTTCTTT. This sequence encodes CALGELPWISTKAYWGLWTAQLFF.

In this sample, this clone is medium-sized (0.01 to 0.1%). This chain links TRDV2 with TRDJ3, with D possibly matching TRDD3 (6 bases). This CDR3 comprises 16 residues. The ends were cut back, 3 bases at V and 5 bases at J, with 13 bases in the middle. Germline CDR1 GEAIGNYY, CDR2 EKD. CDR3 amino acids: CACDVYWVRDTRQMFF. In DNA, the CDR3 is TGTGCCTGTGACGTCTACTGGGTCCGGGACACCCGACAGATGTTTTTC.

This clone is judged large. This sequence joins TRDV2 and TRDJ2; tentative D call: TRDD3 (5 bases). Per the germline V gene, CDR1 is GEAIGNYY and CDR2 is EKD. Trimming left V 0 bases short and J 0 bases short, with 16 bases between. This CDR3 region has 18 residues. The CDR3 here is CACDTGGGFTALTAQLFF. DNA for the CDR3: TGTGCCTGTGACACCGGAGGGGGCTTTACGGCTTTGACAGCACAACTCTTCTTT.

This clone is medium-sized. This sequence joins TRDV1 and TRDJ1; 10 bases align to TRDD3. CDR1 is TSWWSYY, CDR2 QGS, per germline. This CDR3 has 18 residues. The J segment lost 0 bases and the V segment lost 4 bases, leaving 11 bases of the junction unmatched. The CDR3 sequence is CALGGTDWGMTYTDKLIF. CDR3 nucleotides: TGTGCTCTTGGGGGAACGGACTGGGGGATGACGTACACCGATAAACTCATCTTT.

Regarding this clone: This sequence may be a read error, since a much larger clone differs from it by one base. The CDR3 protein is CALGERGRDKLIF. The CDR3 nucleotides read TGTGCTCTTGGGGAACGGGGGCGAGATAAACTCATCTTT. The chain employs TRDV1 and TRDJ1, with D maybe TRDD3 (5 bases). CDR3 length equals 13 residues. V was trimmed by 1 base and J by 5 bases, leaving 8 bases between them. Germline V gives CDR1 TSWWSYY, CDR2 QGS.